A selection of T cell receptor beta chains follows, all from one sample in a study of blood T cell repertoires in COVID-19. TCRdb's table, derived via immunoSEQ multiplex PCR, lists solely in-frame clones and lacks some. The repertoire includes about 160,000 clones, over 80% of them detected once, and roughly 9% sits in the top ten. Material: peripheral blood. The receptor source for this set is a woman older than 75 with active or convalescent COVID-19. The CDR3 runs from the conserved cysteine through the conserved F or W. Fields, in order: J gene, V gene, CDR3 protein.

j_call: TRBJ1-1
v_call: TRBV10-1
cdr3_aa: CASRNIRTEDTEAFF

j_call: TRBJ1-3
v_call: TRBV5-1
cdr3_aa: CASSLDRVGNTIYF

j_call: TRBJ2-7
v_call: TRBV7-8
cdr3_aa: CASSLSGQGPYEQYF

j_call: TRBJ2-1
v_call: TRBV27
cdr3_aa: CASSPGGGPYNEQFF

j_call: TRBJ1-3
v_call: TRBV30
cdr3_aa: CAWRARGPLLSTIYF

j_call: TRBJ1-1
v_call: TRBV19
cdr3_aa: CASARDFMNTEAFF

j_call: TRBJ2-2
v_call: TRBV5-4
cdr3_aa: CASSVDSMDTGELFF

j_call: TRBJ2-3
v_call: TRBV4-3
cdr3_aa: CASSQGLQGGPDTQYF

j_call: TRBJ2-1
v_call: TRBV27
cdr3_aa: CASSRTGGPNNEQFF

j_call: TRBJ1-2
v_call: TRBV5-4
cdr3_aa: CASSLKDRGTGANNYGYTF

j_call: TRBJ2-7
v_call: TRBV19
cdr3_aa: CATRAGTGGTYEQYF

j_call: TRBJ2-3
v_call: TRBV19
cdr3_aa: CASMGRLAGGISTDTQYF

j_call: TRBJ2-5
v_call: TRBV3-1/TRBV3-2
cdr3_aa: CASSPTKWGVTQYF

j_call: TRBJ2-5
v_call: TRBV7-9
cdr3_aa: CASSHRGERLTTQETQYF

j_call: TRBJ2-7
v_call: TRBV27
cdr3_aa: CASSSTETGGYEQYF

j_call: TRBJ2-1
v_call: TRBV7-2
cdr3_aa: CASSLVANSYNEQFF

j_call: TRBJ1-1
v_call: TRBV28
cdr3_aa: CASQVGGDTEAFF

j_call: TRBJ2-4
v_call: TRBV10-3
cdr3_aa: CAISEGAEDIQYF

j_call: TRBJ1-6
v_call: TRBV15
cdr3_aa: CATSGDSNSPLHF

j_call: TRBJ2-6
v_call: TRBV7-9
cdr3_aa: CASSLGRAVVSGANVLTF

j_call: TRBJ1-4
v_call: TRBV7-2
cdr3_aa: CASSRGGTGEKLFF

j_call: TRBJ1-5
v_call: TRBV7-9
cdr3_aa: CASSLGQGQPQHF

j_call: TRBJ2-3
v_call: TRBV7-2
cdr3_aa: CASSPYTDTQYF

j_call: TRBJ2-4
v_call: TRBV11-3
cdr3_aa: CASTGTGKYIQYF

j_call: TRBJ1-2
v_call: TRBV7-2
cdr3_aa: CASSLSQGVDYGYTF

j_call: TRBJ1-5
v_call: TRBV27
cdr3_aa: CASSIGQGPNQPQHF

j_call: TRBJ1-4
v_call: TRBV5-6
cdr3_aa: CASSLLLSNEKLFF

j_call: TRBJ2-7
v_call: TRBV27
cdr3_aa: CASSLSSAIREQYF

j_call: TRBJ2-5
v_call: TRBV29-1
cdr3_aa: CSVERILDQETQYF

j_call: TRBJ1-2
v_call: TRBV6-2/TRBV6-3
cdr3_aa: CASRPTGTGLYGYTF

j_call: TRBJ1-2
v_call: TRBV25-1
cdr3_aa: CASSEGSKGVFGYTF

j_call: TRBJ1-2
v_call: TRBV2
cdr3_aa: CASMGYLQGRDYGYTF

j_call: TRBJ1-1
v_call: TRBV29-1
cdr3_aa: CSVGQGGTEAFF

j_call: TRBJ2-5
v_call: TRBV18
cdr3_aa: CASSPTLAGGQETQYF

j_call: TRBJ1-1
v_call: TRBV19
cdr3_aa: CASSILGQWGRSNTEAFF

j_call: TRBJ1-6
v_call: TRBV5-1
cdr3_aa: CASSLGTANSPLHF

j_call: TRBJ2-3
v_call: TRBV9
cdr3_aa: CASSSGLAGGVSTDTQYF

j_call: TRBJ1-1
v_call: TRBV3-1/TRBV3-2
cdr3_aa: CASSPSGQGVTNTEAFF

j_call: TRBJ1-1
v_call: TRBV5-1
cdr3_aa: CASSPIPGNTEAFF

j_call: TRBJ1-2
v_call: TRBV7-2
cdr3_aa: CASSRQTGTGHSENYGYTF

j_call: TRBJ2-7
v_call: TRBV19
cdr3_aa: CASSTRQGAAYEQYF

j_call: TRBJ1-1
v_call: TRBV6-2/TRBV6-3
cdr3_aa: CASSYSPSEGNTEAFF

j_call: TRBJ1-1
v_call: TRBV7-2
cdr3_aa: CASSFKPRDSEAFF

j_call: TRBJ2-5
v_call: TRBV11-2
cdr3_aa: CASSLRLFQETQYF

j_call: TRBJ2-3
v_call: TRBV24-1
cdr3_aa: CATSDGRMMRGGTDTQYF